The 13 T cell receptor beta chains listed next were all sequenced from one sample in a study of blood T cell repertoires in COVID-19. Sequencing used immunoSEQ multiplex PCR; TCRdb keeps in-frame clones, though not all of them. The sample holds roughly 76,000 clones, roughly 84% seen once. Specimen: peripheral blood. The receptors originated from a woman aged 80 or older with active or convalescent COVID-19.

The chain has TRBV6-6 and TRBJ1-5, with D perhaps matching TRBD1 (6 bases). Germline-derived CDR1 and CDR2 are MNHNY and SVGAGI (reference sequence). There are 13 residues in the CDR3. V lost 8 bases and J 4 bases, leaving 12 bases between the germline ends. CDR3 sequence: CASFRGNNQPQHF. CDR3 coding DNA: TGTGCCAGCTTCAGGGGTAATAATCAGCCCCAGCATTTT.

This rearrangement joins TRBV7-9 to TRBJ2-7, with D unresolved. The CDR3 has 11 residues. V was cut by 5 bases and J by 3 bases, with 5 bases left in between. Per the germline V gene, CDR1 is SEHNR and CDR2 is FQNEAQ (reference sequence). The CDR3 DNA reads TGTGCCAGCAGCAACAGCTACGAGCAGTACTTC. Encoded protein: CASSNSYEQYF. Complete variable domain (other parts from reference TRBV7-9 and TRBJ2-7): DTGVSQNPRHKITKRGQNVTFRCDPISEHNRLYWYRQTLGQGPEFLTYFQNEAQLEKSRLLSDRFSAERPKGSFSTLEIQRTEQGDSAMYLCASSNSYEQYFGPGTRLTVT.

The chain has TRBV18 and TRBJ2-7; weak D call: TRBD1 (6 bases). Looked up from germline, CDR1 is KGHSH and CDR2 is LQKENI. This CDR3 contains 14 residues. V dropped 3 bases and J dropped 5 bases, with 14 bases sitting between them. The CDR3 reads CASSPSTGLDEQYF. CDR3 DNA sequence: TGTGCCAGCTCACCGTCGACAGGTCTCGACGAGCAGTACTTC.

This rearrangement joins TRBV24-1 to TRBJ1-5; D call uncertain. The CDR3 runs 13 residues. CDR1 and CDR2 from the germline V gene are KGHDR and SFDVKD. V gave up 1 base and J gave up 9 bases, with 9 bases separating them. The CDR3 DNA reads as TGTGCCACCAGTGATTTCGCGGGAGGGCCCCAGCATTTT. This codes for CATSDFAGGPQHF.

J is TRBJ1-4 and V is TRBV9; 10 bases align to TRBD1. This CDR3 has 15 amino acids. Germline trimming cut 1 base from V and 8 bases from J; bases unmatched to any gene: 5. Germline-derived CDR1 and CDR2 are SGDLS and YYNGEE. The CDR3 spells CASSVRGQGNEKLFF. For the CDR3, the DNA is TGTGCCAGCAGCGTAAGGGGACAGGGGAACGAAAAACTGTTTTTT.

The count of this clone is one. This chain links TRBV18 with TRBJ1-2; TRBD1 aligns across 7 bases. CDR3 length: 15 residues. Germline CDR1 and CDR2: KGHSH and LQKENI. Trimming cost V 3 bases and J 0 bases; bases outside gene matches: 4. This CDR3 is CASSPPGQTNYGYTF. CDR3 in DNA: TGTGCCAGCTCACCGCCGGGACAGACTAACTATGGCTACACCTTC.

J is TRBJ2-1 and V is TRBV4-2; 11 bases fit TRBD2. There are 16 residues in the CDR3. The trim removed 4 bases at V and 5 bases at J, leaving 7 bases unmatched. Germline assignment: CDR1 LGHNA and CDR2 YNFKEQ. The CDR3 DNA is TGTGCCAGCAGCCTTAGCCCGGGACTAGCGGACAATGAGCAGTTCTTC. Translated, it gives CASSLSPGLADNEQFF.

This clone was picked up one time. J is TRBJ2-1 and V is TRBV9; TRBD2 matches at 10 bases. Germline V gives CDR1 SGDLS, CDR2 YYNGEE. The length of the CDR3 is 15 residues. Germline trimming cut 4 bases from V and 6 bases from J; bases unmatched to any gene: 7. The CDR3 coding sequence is TGTGCCAGCAGCCCTCTAGCGGGGGTTTCCAATGAGCAGTTCTTC. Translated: CASSPLAGVSNEQFF.

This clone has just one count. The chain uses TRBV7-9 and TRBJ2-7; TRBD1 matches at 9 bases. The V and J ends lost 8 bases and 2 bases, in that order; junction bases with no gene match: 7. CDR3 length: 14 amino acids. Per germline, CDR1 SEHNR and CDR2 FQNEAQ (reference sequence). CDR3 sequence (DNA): TGTGCCAGCTACGAGGGACAGGGACCCTACGAGCAGTACTTC. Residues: CASYEGQGPYEQYF. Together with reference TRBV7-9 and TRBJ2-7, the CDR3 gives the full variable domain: DTGVSQNPRHKITKRGQNVTFRCDPISEHNRLYWYRQTLGQGPEFLTYFQNEAQLEKSRLLSDRFSAERPKGSFSTLEIQRTEQGDSAMYLCASYEGQGPYEQYFGPGTRLTVT.

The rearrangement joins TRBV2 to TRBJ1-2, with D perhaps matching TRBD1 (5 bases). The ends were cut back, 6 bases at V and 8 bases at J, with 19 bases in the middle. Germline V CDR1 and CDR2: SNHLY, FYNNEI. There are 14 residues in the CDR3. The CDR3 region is CASSRSRDIEGYTF. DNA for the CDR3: TGTGCCAGCAGCAGGTCCAGGGATATAGAAGGCTACACCTTC.

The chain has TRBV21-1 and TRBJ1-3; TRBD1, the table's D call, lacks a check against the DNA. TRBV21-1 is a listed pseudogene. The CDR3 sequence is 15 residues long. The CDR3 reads CASSGTGVVGDTIYF. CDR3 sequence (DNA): TGTGCCAGCAGTGGCACAGGGGTTGTAGGGGACACCATATATTTT.

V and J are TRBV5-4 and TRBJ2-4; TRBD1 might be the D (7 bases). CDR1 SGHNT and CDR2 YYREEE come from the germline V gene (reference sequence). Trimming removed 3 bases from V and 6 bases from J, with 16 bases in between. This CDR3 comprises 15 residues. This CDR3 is CASSSQGGRGNIQYF. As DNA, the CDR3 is TGTGCCAGCAGCTCGCAGGGGGGCCGGGGAAACATTCAGTACTTC.

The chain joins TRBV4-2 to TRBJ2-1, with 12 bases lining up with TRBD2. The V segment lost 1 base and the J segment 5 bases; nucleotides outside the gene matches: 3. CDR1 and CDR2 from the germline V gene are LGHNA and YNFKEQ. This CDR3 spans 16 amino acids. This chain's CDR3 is CASSQATSGGNNEQFF. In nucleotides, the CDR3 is TGTGCCAGCAGCCAAGCGACTAGCGGGGGCAACAATGAGCAGTTCTTC.